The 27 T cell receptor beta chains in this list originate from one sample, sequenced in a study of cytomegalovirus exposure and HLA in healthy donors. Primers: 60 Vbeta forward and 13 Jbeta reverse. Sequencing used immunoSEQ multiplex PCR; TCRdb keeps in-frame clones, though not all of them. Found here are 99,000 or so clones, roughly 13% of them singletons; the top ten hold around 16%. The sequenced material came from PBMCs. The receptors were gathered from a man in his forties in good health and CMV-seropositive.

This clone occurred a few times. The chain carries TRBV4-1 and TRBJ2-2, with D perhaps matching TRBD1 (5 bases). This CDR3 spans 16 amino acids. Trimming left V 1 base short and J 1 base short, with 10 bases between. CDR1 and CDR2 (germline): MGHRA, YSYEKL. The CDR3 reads CASSQVYRRNTGELFF. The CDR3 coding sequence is TGCGCCAGCAGCCAAGTTTACAGGAGGAACACCGGGGAGCTGTTTTTT.

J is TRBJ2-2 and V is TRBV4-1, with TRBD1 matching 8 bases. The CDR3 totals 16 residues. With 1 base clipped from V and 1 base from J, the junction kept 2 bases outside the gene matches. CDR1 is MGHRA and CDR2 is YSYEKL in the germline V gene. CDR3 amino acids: CASSQVTGGNTGELFF. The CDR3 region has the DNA TGCGCCAGCAGCCAAGTCACAGGGGGGAACACCGGGGAGCTGTTTTTT.

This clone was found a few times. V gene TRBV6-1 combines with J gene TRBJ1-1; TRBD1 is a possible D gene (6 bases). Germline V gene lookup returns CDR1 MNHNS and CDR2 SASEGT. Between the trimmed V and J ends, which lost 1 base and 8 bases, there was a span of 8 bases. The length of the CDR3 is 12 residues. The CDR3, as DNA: TGTGCCAGCAGTGAAGGGGACAAAGAAGCTTTCTTT. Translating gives CASSEGDKEAFF.

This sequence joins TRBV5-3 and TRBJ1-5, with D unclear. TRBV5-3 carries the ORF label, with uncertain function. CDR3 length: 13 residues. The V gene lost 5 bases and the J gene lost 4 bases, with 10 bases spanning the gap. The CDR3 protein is CARRTGKNQPQHF. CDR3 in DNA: TGTGCCAGAAGGACCGGGAAAAATCAGCCCCAGCATTTT.

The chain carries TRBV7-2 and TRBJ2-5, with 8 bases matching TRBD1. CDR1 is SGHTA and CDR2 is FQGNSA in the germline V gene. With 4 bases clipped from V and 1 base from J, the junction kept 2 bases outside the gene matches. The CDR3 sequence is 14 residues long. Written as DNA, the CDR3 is TGTGCCAGCAGCTCCCAGGGGGCCCAAGAGACCCAGTACTTC. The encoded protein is CASSSQGAQETQYF.

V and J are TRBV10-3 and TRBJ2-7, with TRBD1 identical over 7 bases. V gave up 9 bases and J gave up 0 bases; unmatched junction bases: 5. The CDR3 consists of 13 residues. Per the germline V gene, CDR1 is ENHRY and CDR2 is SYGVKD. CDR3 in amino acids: CAISGTDSYEQYF. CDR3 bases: TGTGCCATTTCCGGGACAGACTCCTACGAGCAGTACTTC.

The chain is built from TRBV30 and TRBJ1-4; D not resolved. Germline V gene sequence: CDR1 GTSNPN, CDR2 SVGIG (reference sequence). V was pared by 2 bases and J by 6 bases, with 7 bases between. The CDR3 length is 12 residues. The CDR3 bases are TGTGCCTGGAGTCACAAAGATGAAAAACTGTTTTTT. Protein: CAWSHKDEKLFF. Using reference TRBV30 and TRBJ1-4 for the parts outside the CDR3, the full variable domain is SQTIHQWPATLVQPVGSPLSLECTVEGTSNPNLYWYRQAAGRGLQLLFYSVGIGQISSEVPQNLSASRPQDRQFILSSKKLLLSDSGFYLCAWSHKDEKLFFGSGTQLSVL.

In DNA form, the CDR3 reads TGTGCCAGTAGTTCACCCCGGACAGGATTCAATCAGCCCCAGCATTTT. Translating it yields CASSSPRTGFNQPQHF. The chain has TRBV19 and TRBJ1-5, with 7 bases identical to TRBD1. Germline V gives CDR1 LNHDA, CDR2 SQIVND (reference sequence). The CDR3 contains 16 residues. V shed 5 bases and J 3 bases; nucleotides not matched to a gene: 10.

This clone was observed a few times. CDR3 loop: CASSTRPSMAFF. CDR3 bases: TGTGCCAGCAGCACTAGGCCCTCGATGGCTTTCTTT. This chain uses TRBV5-6 with TRBJ1-1; D uncertain. CDR1 is SGHDT, CDR2 YYEEEE, per germline. The length of the CDR3 is 12 residues. V shed 4 bases and J shed 11 bases, with 15 bases lying between them.

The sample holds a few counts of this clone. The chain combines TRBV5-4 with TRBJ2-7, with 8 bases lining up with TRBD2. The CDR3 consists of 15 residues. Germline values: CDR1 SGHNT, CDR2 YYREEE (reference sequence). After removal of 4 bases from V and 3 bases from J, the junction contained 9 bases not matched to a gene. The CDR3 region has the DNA TGTGCCAGCAGCATGCCGCCGGGACTAGGCTACGAGCAGTACTTC. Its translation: CASSMPPGLGYEQYF. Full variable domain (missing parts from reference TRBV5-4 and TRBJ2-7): ETGVTQSPTHLIKTRGQQVTLRCSSQSGHNTVSWYQQALGQGPQFIFQYYREEENGRGNFPPRFSGLQFPNYSSELNVNALELDDSALYLCASSMPPGLGYEQYFGPGTRLTVT.

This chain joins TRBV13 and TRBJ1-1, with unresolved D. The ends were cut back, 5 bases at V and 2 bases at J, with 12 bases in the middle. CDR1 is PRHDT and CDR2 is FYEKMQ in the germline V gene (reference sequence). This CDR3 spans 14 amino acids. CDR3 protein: CASSPRRDNTEAFF. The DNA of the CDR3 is TGTGCCAGCAGCCCCCGGCGGGATAACACTGAAGCTTTCTTT.

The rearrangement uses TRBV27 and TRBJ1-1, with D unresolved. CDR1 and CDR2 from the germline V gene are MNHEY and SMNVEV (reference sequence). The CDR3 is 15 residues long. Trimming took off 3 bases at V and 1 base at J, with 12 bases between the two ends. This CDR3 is CASSFWAVKNTEAFF. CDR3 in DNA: TGTGCCAGCAGTTTTTGGGCCGTTAAGAACACTGAAGCTTTCTTT.

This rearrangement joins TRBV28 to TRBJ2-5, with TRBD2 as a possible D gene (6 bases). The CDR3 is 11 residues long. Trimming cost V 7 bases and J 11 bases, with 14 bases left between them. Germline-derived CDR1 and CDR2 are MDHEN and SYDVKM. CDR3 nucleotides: TGTGCCAGCATCTCTACGGGGGAGCAGTACTTC. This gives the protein CASISTGEQYF.

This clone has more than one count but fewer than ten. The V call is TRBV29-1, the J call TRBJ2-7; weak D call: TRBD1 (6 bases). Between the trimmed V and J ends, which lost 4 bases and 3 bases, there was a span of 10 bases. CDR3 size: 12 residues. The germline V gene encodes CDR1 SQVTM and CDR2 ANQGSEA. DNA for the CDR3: TGCAGCGTTGTCCTAGGGGGCTACGAGCAGTACTTC. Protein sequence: CSVVLGGYEQYF.

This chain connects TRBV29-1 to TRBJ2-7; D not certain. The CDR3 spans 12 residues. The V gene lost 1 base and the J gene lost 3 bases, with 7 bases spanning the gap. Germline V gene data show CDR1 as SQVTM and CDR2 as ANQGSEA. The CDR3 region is CSVEVSVYEQYF. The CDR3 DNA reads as TGCAGCGTTGAAGTCTCAGTCTACGAGCAGTACTTC.

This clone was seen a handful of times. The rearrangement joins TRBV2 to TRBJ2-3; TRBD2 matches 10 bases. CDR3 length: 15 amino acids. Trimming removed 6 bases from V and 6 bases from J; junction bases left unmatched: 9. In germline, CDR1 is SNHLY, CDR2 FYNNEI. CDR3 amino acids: CASSNRAGGRDTQYF. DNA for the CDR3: TGTGCCAGCAGCAACAGAGCGGGAGGGAGGGATACGCAGTATTTT.

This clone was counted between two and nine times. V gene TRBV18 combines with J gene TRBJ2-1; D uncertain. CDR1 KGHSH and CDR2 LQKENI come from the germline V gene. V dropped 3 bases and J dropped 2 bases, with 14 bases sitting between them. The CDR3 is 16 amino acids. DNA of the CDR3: TGTGCCAGCTCACCCTCCGGTGTAGCTCCCTACAATGAGCAGTTCTTC. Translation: CASSPSGVAPYNEQFF.

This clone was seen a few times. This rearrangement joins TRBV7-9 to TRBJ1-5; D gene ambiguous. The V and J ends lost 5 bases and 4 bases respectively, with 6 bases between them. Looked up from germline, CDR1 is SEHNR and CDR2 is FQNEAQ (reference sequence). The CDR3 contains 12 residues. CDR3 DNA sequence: TGTGCCAGCAGCCCCGAGAATCAGCCCCAGCATTTT. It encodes CASSPENQPQHF.

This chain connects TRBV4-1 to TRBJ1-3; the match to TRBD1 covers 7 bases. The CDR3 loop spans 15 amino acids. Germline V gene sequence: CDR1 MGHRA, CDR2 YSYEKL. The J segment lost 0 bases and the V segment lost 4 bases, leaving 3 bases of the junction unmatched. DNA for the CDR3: TGCGCCAGCAGCCCAACAGGGGACTCTGGAAACACCATATATTTT. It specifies CASSPTGDSGNTIYF.

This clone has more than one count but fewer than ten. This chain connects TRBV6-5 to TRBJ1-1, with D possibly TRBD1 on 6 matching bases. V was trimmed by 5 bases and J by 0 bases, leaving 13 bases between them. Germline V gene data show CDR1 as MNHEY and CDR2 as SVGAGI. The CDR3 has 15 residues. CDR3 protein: CASSPPRGMNTEAFF. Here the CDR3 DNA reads TGTGCCAGCAGTCCCCCGAGGGGGATGAACACTGAAGCTTTCTTT.

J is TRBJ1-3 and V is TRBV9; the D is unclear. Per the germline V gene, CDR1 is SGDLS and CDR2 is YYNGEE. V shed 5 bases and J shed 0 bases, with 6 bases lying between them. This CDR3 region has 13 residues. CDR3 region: CASSSNSGNTIYF. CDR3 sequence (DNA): TGTGCCAGCAGTAGTAACTCTGGAAACACCATATATTTT.

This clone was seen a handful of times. CDR3 in amino acids: CASTTQGFNEKLFF. The CDR3 nucleotides are TGTGCCAGTACAACCCAGGGATTCAATGAAAAACTGTTTTTT. This chain uses TRBV19 with TRBJ1-4; D is perhaps TRBD1 (5 bases). CDR1 and CDR2 (germline): LNHDA, SQIVND (reference sequence). There are 14 residues in the CDR3. V was trimmed by 7 bases and J by 5 bases, leaving 14 bases between them.

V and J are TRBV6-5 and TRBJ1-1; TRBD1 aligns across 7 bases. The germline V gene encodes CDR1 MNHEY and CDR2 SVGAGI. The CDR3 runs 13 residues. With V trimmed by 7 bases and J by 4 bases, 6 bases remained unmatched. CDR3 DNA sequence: TGTGCCAGCACCGGGACAGTAGGCACTGAAGCTTTCTTT. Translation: CASTGTVGTEAFF.

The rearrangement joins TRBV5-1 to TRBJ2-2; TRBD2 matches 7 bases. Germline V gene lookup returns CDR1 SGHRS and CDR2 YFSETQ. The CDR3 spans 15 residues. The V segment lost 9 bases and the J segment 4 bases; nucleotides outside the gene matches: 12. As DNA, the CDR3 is TGCGCCACCCGCGCCGCGGGAGATTTCACCGGGGAGCTGTTTTTT. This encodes CATRAAGDFTGELFF.

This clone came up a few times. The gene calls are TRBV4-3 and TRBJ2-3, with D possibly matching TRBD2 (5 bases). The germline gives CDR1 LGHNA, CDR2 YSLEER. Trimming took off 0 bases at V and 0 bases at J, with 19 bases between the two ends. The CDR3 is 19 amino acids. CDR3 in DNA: TGCGCCAGCAGCCAAGATTTGCGGGCGGAACCTTCTAGCACAGATACGCAGTATTTT. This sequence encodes CASSQDLRAEPSSTDTQYF.

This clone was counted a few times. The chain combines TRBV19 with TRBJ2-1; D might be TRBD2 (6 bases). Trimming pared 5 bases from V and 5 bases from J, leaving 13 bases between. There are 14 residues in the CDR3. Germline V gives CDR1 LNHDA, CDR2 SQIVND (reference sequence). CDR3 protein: CASSLQGGHNEQFF. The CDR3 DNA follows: TGTGCCAGTAGTCTCCAGGGAGGACACAATGAGCAGTTCTTC.

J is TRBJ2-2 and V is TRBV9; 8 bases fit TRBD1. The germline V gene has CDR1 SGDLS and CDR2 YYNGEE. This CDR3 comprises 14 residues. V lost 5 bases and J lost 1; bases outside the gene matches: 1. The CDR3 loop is CASRGTGNTGELFF. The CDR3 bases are TGTGCCAGCAGAGGGACAGGGAACACCGGGGAGCTGTTTTTT. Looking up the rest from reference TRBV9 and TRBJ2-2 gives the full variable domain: DSGVTQTPKHLITATGQRVTLRCSPRSGDLSVYWYQQSLDQGLQFLIQYYNGEERAKGNILERFSAQQFPDLHSELNLSSLELGDSALYFCASRGTGNTGELFFGEGSRLTVL.